The 29 T cell receptor beta chains given below trace back to one sample, sequenced in a study of patients and donors after allogeneic stem cell transplantation. TCRdb re-derived calls from the RT-PCR reads in MiXCR, one entry per CDR3 protein. The profile shows approximately 410,000 distinct CDR3 sequences, 16% of them singletons. The material sequenced was blood, either unsorted or a sorted T cell fraction (not recorded which). These TCRs come from a human donor who was either an allogeneic HSCT recipient or a stem cell or donor lymphocyte infusion donor (not recorded which). It is not recorded whose cells these are; they may come from a transplant donor.

This clonotype was seen more than once but under ten times. V is TRBV7-9 and J is TRBJ2-7; 9 bases align to TRBD1. Trimming removed 2 bases from V and 5 bases from J; junction bases left unmatched: 10. The CDR3 loop spans 16 amino acids. The germline V gene encodes CDR1 SEHNR and CDR2 FQNEAQ (reference sequence). CDR3 region: CASSLFIGTGSNEQYF. The CDR3 coding sequence is TGTGCCAGCAGCTTATTTATTGGGACAGGGTCCAACGAGCAGTACTTC.

In its sample, this clonotype was seen a few times. A read error may produce the germline difference seen at one junction end. The chain links TRBV7-7 to TRBJ1-5, with TRBD1 identical over 7 bases. From germline, CDR1 is SSHAT and CDR2 FNYEAQ (reference sequence). The CDR3 is 18 residues long. CDR3 region: CASSLGQAGAYDNQPQHF. In DNA, the CDR3 is TGTGCTAGCAGCTTAGGACAGGCCGGGGCGTATGACAATCAGCCCCAGCATTTT.

This clonotype has a count of ten or more. This chain joins TRBV30 and TRBJ1-6; 8 nucleotides agree with TRBD1. V lost 0 bases, J lost 5 bases, and 0 bases stayed unmatched. From germline, CDR1 is GTSNPN and CDR2 SVGIG (reference sequence). CDR3 length: 14 residues. CDR3 loop: CAWSVGQDNSPLHF. Written as DNA, the CDR3 is TGTGCCTGGAGTGTGGGACAGGATAATTCACCCCTCCACTTT.

This clonotype was found a few times. The gene calls are TRBV11-1 and TRBJ2-3, with TRBD2 matching over 13 bases. Germline assignment: CDR1 SGHAT and CDR2 FQDESV (reference sequence). With V trimmed by 5 bases and J by 1 base, 12 bases remained unmatched. There are 19 residues in the CDR3. This CDR3 is CASSPGLAGVPPRTDTQYF. In DNA, the CDR3 is TGTGCCAGCAGCCCCGGACTAGCGGGAGTGCCACCACGCACAGATACGCAGTATTTT.

The V gene is TRBV20-1, the J gene TRBJ2-2, with 7 bases fitting TRBD1. The CDR3 runs to 16 residues. CDR1 is DFQATT, CDR2 SNEGSKA, per germline (reference sequence). Trimming at V came to 0 bases and at J to 5 bases, leaving 9 bases not matched to a gene. The CDR3 loop is CSARDGQVLRTGELFF. Here the CDR3 DNA reads TGCAGTGCTAGAGATGGACAGGTCCTGAGGACCGGGGAGCTGTTTTTT.

This clonotype has more than one count but fewer than ten. The rearrangement joins TRBV20-1 to TRBJ1-5; D is unclear. Germline V CDR1 and CDR2: DFQATT, SNEGSKA (reference sequence). Trimming took off 6 bases at V and 2 bases at J, with 14 bases between the two ends. The CDR3 is 14 residues long. CDR3 loop: CSATLLGGNQPQHF. The CDR3, as DNA: TGCAGTGCCACCTTGTTGGGAGGCAATCAGCCCCAGCATTTT.

Only a few counts were recorded for this clonotype. The rearrangement links TRBV5-1 to TRBJ2-1; 11 nucleotides align to TRBD2. Germline CDR1 is SGHRS and CDR2 is YFSETQ. V trimming: 4 bases; J trimming: 6 bases; junction bases outside the gene matches: 6. The CDR3 length is 15 residues. CDR3: CASSPGTSGPNEQFF. CDR3 DNA sequence: TGCGCCAGCAGCCCCGGGACTAGCGGACCCAATGAGCAGTTCTTC.

This clonotype occurred a few times. The rearrangement links TRBV3-1 to TRBJ2-1, with a weak D call TRBD2 (6 bases). The CDR3 is made up of 15 amino acids. The germline V gene encodes CDR1 LGHDT and CDR2 YNNKEL (reference sequence). The germline V and J ends were trimmed by 0 bases and 0 bases, with 6 bases remaining between them. For the CDR3, the DNA is TGTGCCAGCAGCCAAGACGGGAGCTCCTACAATGAGCAGTTCTTC. This codes for CASSQDGSSYNEQFF.

This clonotype was seen repeatedly, ten times or more. V gene TRBV5-1 combines with J gene TRBJ2-7; 7 nucleotides agree with TRBD1. Germline-derived CDR1 and CDR2 are SGHRS and YFSETQ. With 2 bases clipped from V and 7 bases from J, the junction kept 9 bases outside the gene matches. The CDR3 has 14 residues. CDR3 region: CASSFRLRQGEQYF. The CDR3 DNA is TGCGCCAGCAGCTTCCGCTTACGACAGGGAGAGCAGTACTTC.

This clonotype was detected only a few times. The genes are TRBV20-1 and TRBJ2-7, with unresolved D. CDR3 length: 15 residues. Germline lookup yields CDR1 DFQATT and CDR2 SNEGSKA (reference sequence). V was clipped by 0 bases and J by 0 bases, with 12 bases between them. Here the CDR3 DNA reads TGCAGTGCTAGAGATCCGAGGCGAGACTCCTACGAGCAGTACTTC. Its translation is CSARDPRRDSYEQYF.

This clonotype was picked up many times. This chain links TRBV4-1 with TRBJ1-4, with 10 bases that match TRBD1. The CDR3 contains 14 residues. Germline CDR1 is MGHRA and CDR2 is YSYEKL. Losses at the gene ends were 4 bases for V and 7 bases for J; bases not matched to a gene: 3. CDR3 sequence: CASSLGQGGEKLFF. CDR3 coding DNA: TGCGCCAGCAGCCTCGGACAGGGGGGTGAAAAACTGTTTTTT.

The chain combines TRBV29-1 with TRBJ1-1; perhaps TRBD1 as D (6 bases). V was cut by 6 bases and J by 1 base, with 12 bases left in between. This CDR3 comprises 13 residues. Per the germline V gene, CDR1 is SQVTM and CDR2 is ANQGSEA. The CDR3 region has the DNA TGCAGCGTGGGGGGGCAGCGGAACACTGAAGCTTTCTTT. Amino acid sequence: CSVGGQRNTEAFF.

A few counts support this clonotype. This chain links TRBV12-3 or TRBV12-4 with TRBJ2-1, with TRBD1 identical over 8 bases. The CDR3 spans 16 residues. J lost 3 bases, V lost 2 bases, and 6 bases had no gene match. For the CDR3, the DNA is TGTGCCAGCAGTTTAACGGGACAGGCAAACTACAATGAGCAGTTCTTC. Amino acid sequence: CASSLTGQANYNEQFF.

The chain links TRBV12-3 or TRBV12-4 to TRBJ1-4; 8 bases align to TRBD1. Germline trimming cut 5 bases from V and 3 bases from J; bases unmatched to any gene: 5. The CDR3 extends over 15 amino acids. CDR3 amino acids: CASSPGQGPNEKLFF. The CDR3 DNA reads TGTGCCAGCAGTCCAGGACAGGGTCCTAATGAAAAACTGTTTTTT.

The chain employs TRBV11-3 and TRBJ2-3, with D tentatively TRBD2 (5 bases). V was cut by 5 bases and J by 5 bases, with 17 bases left in between. The germline CDR1 and CDR2 sequences are SGHNT and YENEEA. The CDR3 consists of 15 residues. DNA of the CDR3: TGTGCCAGCAGCCCCTCGAGGGCCCTTGGAGATACGCAGTATTTT. This codes for CASSPSRALGDTQYF. The full variable domain, with the rest looked up from reference TRBV11-3 and TRBJ2-3, is EAGVVQSPRYKIIEKKQPVAFWCNPISGHNTLYWYLQNLGQGPELLIRYENEEAVDDSQLPKDRFSAERLKGVDSTLKIQPAELGDSAVYLCASSPSRALGDTQYFGPGTRLTVL.

This clonotype was observed a handful of times. The CDR3 protein is CSASDGEQYF. The CDR3 DNA reads TGCAGTGCTAGTGACGGTGAGCAGTACTTC. V usage is TRBV20-1 and J usage is TRBJ2-7, with D unclear. Trimming took off 3 bases at V and 7 bases at J, with 7 bases between the two ends. The CDR3 runs 10 residues. The germline CDR1 and CDR2 sequences are DFQATT and SNEGSKA (reference sequence).

This clonotype was counted many times. The chain links TRBV4-2 to TRBJ2-7; D not resolved. This CDR3 has 14 amino acids. Trimming removed 4 bases at V and 4 bases at J, with 14 bases between. Germline V gene lookup returns CDR1 LGHNA and CDR2 YNFKEQ. The DNA for the CDR3 is TGTGCCAGCAGCCTCCAAGGTCACCAATACGAGCAGTACTTC. This translates into CASSLQGHQYEQYF.

This chain joins TRBV20-1 and TRBJ1-3; D call uncertain. The germline V and J ends were trimmed by 8 bases and 0 bases, with 8 bases remaining between them. The germline V gene has CDR1 DFQATT and CDR2 SNEGSKA (reference sequence). This CDR3 has 12 amino acids. CDR3 protein: CSHADSGNTIYF. The DNA of the CDR3 is TGCAGTCATGCCGACTCTGGAAACACCATATATTTT.

This clonotype was counted between two and nine times. The genes are TRBV30 and TRBJ2-1; D is uncertain. V lost 0 bases to trimming and J lost 7 bases, with 13 bases between them. Per germline, CDR1 GTSNPN and CDR2 SVGIG (reference sequence). The CDR3 is 14 residues long. CDR3 region: CAWSVVLGGNEQFF. The CDR3 nucleotides read TGTGCCTGGAGTGTTGTACTGGGCGGTAATGAGCAGTTCTTC.

The J gene is TRBJ2-2, the V gene TRBV4-2, with TRBD2 matching over 7 bases. Germline V CDR1 and CDR2: LGHNA, YNFKEQ. There are 13 residues in the CDR3. V was pared by 5 bases and J by 6 bases, with 3 bases of the junction left unmatched. The CDR3 DNA follows: TGTGCCAGCAGCGGACGGGAGGCCGGGGAGCTGTTTTTT. As protein: CASSGREAGELFF.

This rearrangement joins TRBV5-1 to TRBJ2-7, with 9 positions matching TRBD1. Germline CDR1 is SGHRS and CDR2 is YFSETQ. Trimming removed 2 bases from V and 6 bases from J; junction bases left unmatched: 12. This CDR3 region has 16 residues. CDR3: CASSLRAGTGLGEQYF. In nucleotides, the CDR3 is TGCGCCAGCAGCTTAAGGGCGGGGACAGGGCTGGGCGAGCAGTACTTC.

The sample holds a few counts of this clonotype. A junction end diverges from the germline sequence, so it may reflect a read error. The V gene is TRBV6-2 or TRBV6-3, the J gene TRBJ1-2; unclear D gene. This CDR3 has 11 residues. Germline V CDR1 and CDR2: MNHEY, SVGEGT. The CDR3: CASSSSIRGFF. CDR3 nucleotide sequence: TGTGCCAGCAGTTCCTCGATCCGTGGATTCTTC.

The chain uses TRBV18 and TRBJ2-3; D ambiguous. The CDR3 runs to 16 residues. From germline, CDR1 is KGHSH and CDR2 LQKENI. Deletions cut 1 base from V and 1 base from J, with 12 bases between. The CDR3 nucleotides read TGTGCCAGCTCACCACTCCCGTGGGGTGGCACAGATACGCAGTATTTT. It is translated as CASSPLPWGGTDTQYF.

The chain couples TRBV14 to TRBJ1-1; 9 positions match TRBD1. The V and J ends lost 4 bases and 10 bases, in that order; junction bases with no gene match: 19. There are 17 residues in the CDR3. Germline CDR1 is SGHDN and CDR2 is FVKESK. The CDR3 region is CASSRYRDRVGYRSAFF. CDR3 DNA sequence: TGTGCCAGCAGCCGTTACCGGGACAGGGTAGGCTACCGTTCAGCTTTCTTT.

The chain combines TRBV7-9 with TRBJ2-3; 10 bases are a match to TRBD2. This CDR3 is 16 amino acids long. From germline, CDR1 is SEHNR and CDR2 FQNEAQ (reference sequence). The J segment lost 7 bases and the V segment lost 5 bases, leaving 12 bases of the junction unmatched. Here the CDR3 DNA reads TGTGCCAGCAGCATCGCTAGCGGGAGTACCCACTATACGCAGTATTTT. This codes for CASSIASGSTHYTQYF.

The chain is built from TRBV16 and TRBJ1-1; TRBD1 might be the D (5 bases). The germline CDR1 and CDR2 sequences are KGHSY and FQNENV. V was pared by 2 bases and J by 0 bases, with 13 bases between. This CDR3 region has 16 residues. The CDR3 region is CASSQDRRLLNTEAFF. CDR3 DNA: TGTGCCAGCAGCCAAGACAGACGGCTACTGAACACTGAAGCTTTCTTT.

This clonotype came up many times. The chain employs TRBV11-2 and TRBJ1-1; D remains unclear. The CDR3 has 13 amino acids. V lost 0 bases, J lost 4 bases, and 6 bases lay in between. The germline V gene has CDR1 SGHAT and CDR2 FQNNGV. The CDR3 coding sequence is TGTGCCAGCAGCTTAGAGGCAGGCACTGAAGCTTTCTTT. Translation: CASSLEAGTEAFF.

This clonotype was found a few times. The junction differs from germline at one of its ends, possibly a read error. This sequence joins TRBV24-1 and TRBJ2-1, with D possibly being TRBD2 (5 bases). Germline-derived CDR1 and CDR2 are KGHDR and SFDVKD. This CDR3 has 12 amino acids. The CDR3 coding sequence is TGTGCCACCAGTGATCCTGCGGAGAGGGCAAACTTC. Its translation: CATSDPAERANF.

In regard to this clonotype: At one end the junction does not follow the germline gene, possibly because of a read error. The chain recombines TRBV2 with TRBJ2-7; no clear D. The CDR3 loop spans 13 amino acids. Germline values: CDR1 SNHLY, CDR2 FYNNEI. For the CDR3, the DNA is TGTGCCGGCAGTGAAACCCCCTCCTACGAGCAGTACTTC. It is translated as CAGSETPSYEQYF.